This is a list of T cell receptor beta chains from one sample in a study of regulatory T cells in long-lasting Graves disease. TCRdb recomputed calls from the multiplex PCR reads with MiXCR, one row per CDR3 protein. The sample has approximately 400,000 distinct CDR3 sequences, 15% seen once. This same sample was also taken into another study, of T cells in Graves' hyperthyroidism and ophthalmopathy.

The sequences come from peripheral blood mononuclear cells (PBMCs), collected at new diagnosis, from a patient treated with antithyroid drugs. The receptors stem from a woman aged 40 to 50 with Graves disease. Both conserved end residues are part of each CDR3. Fields, in order: CDR3 DNA, CDR3 protein, J gene, D gene, clone size, V gene. The D gene is left open where the match is weak. Some rows have no size entry. The others give once, few or many, or a class for an expanded clone.

CDR3 DNA: TGTGCCAGCAGAAAAGGGGCGGGATTCCCCAACATTCAGTACTTC; CDR3 protein: CASRKGAGFPNIQYF; J gene: TRBJ2-4; D gene: NA; clone size: many; V gene: TRBV6-1
CDR3 DNA: TGTGCCAGCAGTTACGGCCTAGGTCTAGGAGACACTTACAATGAGCAGTTCTTC; CDR3 protein: CASSYGLGLGDTYNEQFF; J gene: TRBJ2-1; D gene: NA; clone size: NA; V gene: TRBV6-5
CDR3 DNA: TGCGCCAGCAGCTTGTCAGGGGATTTATACGAGCAGTACTTC; CDR3 protein: CASSLSGDLYEQYF; J gene: TRBJ2-7; D gene: NA; clone size: few; V gene: TRBV5-1
CDR3 DNA: TGTGCCAGCAGGAATCGGGACAGTCAAGAGACCCAGTACTTC; CDR3 protein: CASRNRDSQETQYF; J gene: TRBJ2-5; D gene: TRBD1; clone size: many; V gene: TRBV5-5
CDR3 DNA: TGTGCCAGCAGTTACCTAAATAGGCACGAGCAGTACTTC; CDR3 protein: CASSYLNRHEQYF; J gene: TRBJ2-7; D gene: NA; clone size: few; V gene: TRBV6-2/TRBV6-3
CDR3 DNA: TGCAGTGCTAGAAAGTCCGAGTCCCGGACCGGGCCCTTTGATACGCAGTATTTT; CDR3 protein: CSARKSESRTGPFDTQYF; J gene: TRBJ2-3; D gene: NA; clone size: NA; V gene: TRBV20-1
CDR3 DNA: TGTGCCAGCAGCTCCTCCCAGTCGTCGGAGCTGTTTTTT; CDR3 protein: CASSSSQSSELFF; J gene: TRBJ2-2; D gene: NA; clone size: many; V gene: TRBV11-3
CDR3 DNA: TGTGCCAGCCCCGAGAAGGGGGATAACACTGAAGCTTTCTTT; CDR3 protein: CASPEKGDNTEAFF; J gene: TRBJ1-1; D gene: NA; clone size: many; V gene: TRBV2
CDR3 DNA: TGTGCCAGCAGGCGAACAGGGGCTAGCACAGATACGCAGTATTTT; CDR3 protein: CASRRTGASTDTQYF; J gene: TRBJ2-3; D gene: TRBD1; clone size: NA; V gene: TRBV6-1
CDR3 DNA: TGTGCCACCAGCAGAGTTTCGTTGATGACAGGGTTGGACGAGCAGTACTTC; CDR3 protein: CATSRVSLMTGLDEQYF; J gene: TRBJ2-7; D gene: TRBD1; clone size: few; V gene: TRBV15
CDR3 DNA: TGTGCCAGCAGCTCCTTGGCACTAGCGGGAACAAATGAGCAGTTCTTC; CDR3 protein: CASSSLALAGTNEQFF; J gene: TRBJ2-1; D gene: TRBD2; clone size: NA; V gene: TRBV7-3
CDR3 DNA: TGTGCCAGCAGCTCCCTGGGGAACGGGAGCATCGAGCAGTACTTC; CDR3 protein: CASSSLGNGSIEQYF; J gene: TRBJ2-7; D gene: NA; clone size: many; V gene: TRBV7-8
CDR3 DNA: TGTGCCAGCAGTTCACCAATCCGGGACAGGGGAAATGAGCAGTTCTTC; CDR3 protein: CASSSPIRDRGNEQFF; J gene: TRBJ2-1; D gene: TRBD1; clone size: NA; V gene: TRBV27
CDR3 DNA: TGCGCCAGCAGCTTGGAGTCGGGGAACACTGAAGCTTTCTTT; CDR3 protein: CASSLESGNTEAFF; J gene: TRBJ1-1; D gene: NA; clone size: NA; V gene: TRBV5-1
CDR3 DNA: TGTGCCAGCAGCTTAGTGGGGAGCGGCTATCAGCCCCAGCATTTT; CDR3 protein: CASSLVGSGYQPQHF; J gene: TRBJ1-5; D gene: NA; clone size: many; V gene: TRBV7-2